This TCR beta chain comes out of a study of CD8 T cells in ankylosing spondylitis. Whole-study results and caveats: From matched ankylosing spondylitis synovial fluid, disease-linked clones were reportedly recovered at significantly enriched levels. There was a TCR beta motif, made of roughly eight highly homologous variants, that appeared characteristic of ankylosing spondylitis blood.

TCRdb reprocessed the 5' RACE reads via MiXCR and lists one record per CDR3 protein. The repertoire holds 700,000 to 850,000 distinct CDR3 sequences, approximately 12% seen once, with more than 0.5% in the top ten. This clonotype has at least ten counts. Its antigen remains unknown. This CDR3 is built from 15 residues. Trimming took off 5 bases at V and 0 bases at J, with 11 bases between the two ends. In germline, CDR1 is SGHTA, CDR2 FQGNSA. This receptor was obtained from a male donor with ankylosing spondylitis. Sequenced: blood, either unsorted or a sorted T cell fraction (not recorded which). The chain couples TRBV7-2 to TRBJ1-5; no reliable D call. The CDR3 here is CASSPLYVSNQPQHF. CDR3 nucleotide sequence: TGTGCCAGCAGCCCCCTGTATGTTAGCAATCAGCCCCAGCATTTT. The variable domain in full, completed from reference TRBV7-2 and TRBJ1-5, reads GAGVSQSPSNKVTEKGKDVELRCDPISGHTALYWYRQSLGQGLEFLIYFQGNSAPDKSGLPSDRFSAERTGGSVSTLTIQRTQQEDSAVYLCASSPLYVSNQPQHFGDGTRLSIL.